The entry that follows covers one T cell receptor beta chain sequence. The sample is drawn from a study of blood T cell repertoires in COVID-19. Background on the study: The United States, Italy and Spain supplied acute and convalescent COVID-19 samples. PBMCs, B-cell-depleted T cells, or T cells were the source of the cDNA or gDNA that made up the material.

How the authors handled the data: Amplification of reference gene primers was used by the study to estimate nucleated cell counts. Clones were read by immunoSEQ multiplex PCR, and TCRdb kept only the in-frame ones, dropping some. V and J calls and clone size are as listed in that table; D and trimming were resolved from the DNA. The sample has about 200,000 clones; 85% to 90% are singletons. V lost 3 bases and J 4 bases, leaving 9 bases between the germline ends. The V gene's germline CDR1 is LNHDA and CDR2 SQIVND (reference sequence). This CDR3 has 13 amino acids. The chain combines TRBV19 with TRBJ2-5, with unresolved D. The TCR originated in a young man with active or convalescent COVID-19. Sequences were obtained from peripheral blood. The CDR3 protein is CASSISLGETQYF. The CDR3 region has the DNA TGTGCCAGTAGTATTTCGCTAGGAGAGACCCAGTACTTC.